These 28 T cell receptor beta chains share one sample of origin, sequenced in a study of shared clonotypes between healthy human individuals. The data were produced by immunoSEQ multiplex PCR, yet TCRdb's version contains in-frame clones alone and is incomplete. The sample records roughly 2.5 million clones, just over 90% being singletons. Sequenced material: naive CD4+ T cells sorted from blood. Subset given: CD45RA+ positively selected. These receptors all stem from a man in his late teens or twenties in good health.

The V and J genes are TRBV19 and TRBJ2-7; 11 nucleotides match TRBD1. The germline V gene encodes CDR1 LNHDA and CDR2 SQIVND (reference sequence). The CDR3 has 16 amino acids. V lost 6 bases to trimming and J lost 2 bases; unmatched junction nucleotides: 9. CDR3 amino acids: CASSPLGTGGAYEQYF. CDR3 coding DNA: TGTGCCAGTAGCCCCCTAGGGACAGGGGGGGCCTACGAGCAGTACTTC.

The chain links TRBV7-9 to TRBJ1-4; maybe TRBD1 (5 bases). V was cut by 4 bases and J by 8 bases, with 14 bases left in between. Looked up from germline, CDR1 is SEHNR and CDR2 is FQNEAQ (reference sequence). The CDR3 consists of 14 residues. The chain's CDR3 is CASSSPGQREKLFF. The CDR3 nucleotides read TGTGCCAGCAGCTCTCCGGGGCAGCGGGAAAAACTGTTTTTT.

This rearrangement joins TRBV7-2 to TRBJ1-5; D is unresolved. Germline CDR1 SGHTA, CDR2 FQGNSA. V was cut by 2 bases and J by 4 bases, with 3 bases left in between. The CDR3 extends over 12 amino acids. CDR3 region: CASSLMNQPQHF. The CDR3 DNA follows: TGTGCCAGCAGCTTAATGAATCAGCCCCAGCATTTT.

Notes on this clone: Other nucleotide sequences in the sample specify the same CDR3. This chain joins TRBV28 and TRBJ1-5; 10 nucleotides match TRBD1. This CDR3 has 17 amino acids. Germline lookup yields CDR1 MDHEN and CDR2 SYDVKM. Trimming cost V 6 bases and J 1 base; bases outside gene matches: 9. The CDR3, as DNA: TGTGCCAGCAGCCCCCCCCGACAGGGGGCAAGCAATCAGCCCCAGCATTTT. This encodes CASSPPRQGASNQPQHF.

This chain connects TRBV10-3 to TRBJ2-7; D gene unclear. V was shortened by 6 bases and J by 3 bases, with 15 bases between the two germline ends. This CDR3 is 14 amino acids long. Looked up from germline, CDR1 is ENHRY and CDR2 is SYGVKD. DNA of the CDR3: TGTGCCATCAGATCCAAAGGCGGTGGCTACGAGCAGTACTTC. This translates into CAIRSKGGGYEQYF.

V gene TRBV10-3 combines with J gene TRBJ2-3, with 7 bases that match TRBD2. The germline CDR1 and CDR2 sequences are ENHRY and SYGVKD. The CDR3 has 16 residues. V shed 7 bases, J shed 4 bases, and the junction held 14 bases outside the gene matches. CDR3 sequence reads: CAIKRPAGEGSDTQYF. The DNA for the CDR3 is TGTGCCATCAAAAGGCCGGCGGGAGAGGGCTCAGATACGCAGTATTTT.

CDR3 protein: CAIRYGGTQIEQFF. CDR3 DNA: TGTGCCATCCGCTACGGGGGGACACAAATCGAGCAGTTCTTC. This chain links TRBV10-3 with TRBJ2-1; D possibly corresponds to TRBD2 (7 bases). The CDR3 spans 14 residues. CDR1 and CDR2 (germline): ENHRY, SYGVKD. With 8 bases removed from V and 10 bases from J, the gap between germline ends came to 21 bases.

The chain is built from TRBV6-1 and TRBJ1-5; D is possibly TRBD1 (6 bases). The CDR3 sequence is 13 residues long. Germline V gene sequence: CDR1 MNHNS, CDR2 SASEGT. V was shortened by 6 bases and J by 7 bases, with 13 bases between the two germline ends. The CDR3 region has the DNA TGTGCCAGCAGACAGGGTAGCGGGCAGCCCCAGCATTTT. Protein: CASRQGSGQPQHF.

Regarding this clone: The identical CDR3 is also encoded by other nucleotide sequences in the sample. The chain has TRBV6-5 and TRBJ2-2; no clear D gene. This CDR3 comprises 12 residues. V lost 6 bases, J lost 1 base, and 3 bases lay in between. Per germline, CDR1 MNHEY and CDR2 SVGAGI. CDR3 sequence (DNA): TGTGCCAGCAGAGAGAACACCGGGGAGCTGTTTTTT. Its protein is CASRENTGELFF.

The V and J genes are TRBV2 and TRBJ2-7; weak D call: TRBD2 (6 bases). The CDR3 is made up of 15 amino acids. From germline, CDR1 is SNHLY and CDR2 FYNNEI. With 6 bases removed from V and 4 bases from J, the gap between germline ends came to 19 bases. CDR3 sequence: CASSGRYPVLYEQYF. The DNA for the CDR3 is TGTGCCAGCAGCGGGAGATATCCTGTTCTGTACGAGCAGTACTTC.

Concerning this clone: Other DNA sequences within the sample encode an identical CDR3. The chain has TRBV9 and TRBJ2-1; D unresolved. V was clipped by 0 bases and J by 5 bases, with 9 bases between them. CDR3 length: 14 residues. Per germline, CDR1 SGDLS and CDR2 YYNGEE. The CDR3 nucleotides read TGTGCCAGCAGCGTAGATCCAGGAGACAATGAGCAGTTCTTC. This gives the protein CASSVDPGDNEQFF.

This clone occurred a few times. The chain employs TRBV27 and TRBJ1-1; D call uncertain. Germline-derived CDR1 and CDR2 are MNHEY and SMNVEV (reference sequence). V gave up 3 bases and J gave up 1 base, with 6 bases separating them. This CDR3 has 13 amino acids. CDR3 coding DNA: TGTGCCAGCAGTTTCTCAGCGAACACTGAAGCTTTCTTT. It is translated as CASSFSANTEAFF.

The rearrangement links TRBV10-3 to TRBJ1-5; D might be TRBD1 (6 bases). The germline gives CDR1 ENHRY, CDR2 SYGVKD. With 3 bases removed from V and 5 bases from J, the gap between germline ends came to 17 bases. The CDR3 extends over 16 amino acids. CDR3 DNA: TGTGCCATCAGTGAATTTCCCCGGACAGCCTATCAGCCCCAGCATTTT. This sequence encodes CAISEFPRTAYQPQHF.

CDR3 sequence reads: CASSLGGTDNQPQHF. CDR3 coding DNA: TGTGCCAGCAGTTTGGGGGGGACAGACAATCAGCCCCAGCATTTT. The rearrangement joins TRBV27 to TRBJ1-5; the match to TRBD1 covers 7 bases. The CDR3 sequence is 15 residues long. The V gene's germline CDR1 is MNHEY and CDR2 SMNVEV (reference sequence). V shed 3 bases, J shed 3 bases, and the junction held 5 bases outside the gene matches.

This clone was counted once. The CDR3, as DNA: TGTGCCAGTAGTAGGGGACAGGGGGCTTCCTACGAGCAGTACTTC. Amino acids: CASSRGQGASYEQYF. The J gene is TRBJ2-7, the V gene TRBV19; 12 bases match TRBD1. This CDR3 contains 15 residues. Germline V gene data show CDR1 as LNHDA and CDR2 as SQIVND (reference sequence). The V and J ends lost 4 bases and 1 base, in that order; junction bases with no gene match: 2.

The chain employs TRBV28 and TRBJ1-4; D not resolved. This CDR3 is 17 amino acids long. V lost 5 bases and J 0 bases, leaving 16 bases between the germline ends. The germline CDR1 and CDR2 sequences are MDHEN and SYDVKM. CDR3 bases: TGTGCCAGCAGTCCCGACACGGGCCCTTCAACTAATGAAAAACTGTTTTTT. Translating gives CASSPDTGPSTNEKLFF.

This chain links TRBV27 with TRBJ2-7; D unclear. The V gene's germline CDR1 is MNHEY and CDR2 SMNVEV (reference sequence). Trimming stripped 7 bases from V and 3 bases from J, with 4 bases between. The CDR3 loop spans 10 amino acids. The CDR3 spells CASTVYEQYF. CDR3 bases: TGTGCCAGCACGGTCTACGAGCAGTACTTC.

The chain joins TRBV30 to TRBJ1-1, with D possibly TRBD1 on 6 matching bases. The ends were cut back, 2 bases at V and 4 bases at J, with 11 bases in the middle. Germline CDR1 GTSNPN, CDR2 SVGIG (reference sequence). The CDR3 covers 13 residues. CDR3 sequence (DNA): TGTGCCTGGAGTACGCAGGGGTCCACTGAAGCTTTCTTT. This translates into CAWSTQGSTEAFF.

This rearrangement joins TRBV7-8 to TRBJ1-1, with TRBD1 matching over 8 bases. This CDR3 contains 15 residues. Trimming took 5 bases from V and 1 from J; bases not matched to a gene: 6. CDR1 SGHVS and CDR2 FQNEAQ come from the germline V gene. CDR3 bases: TGTGCCAGCAGCCCAGGGGACAGGACGAACACTGAAGCTTTCTTT. This codes for CASSPGDRTNTEAFF. Variable domain in full (rest from reference TRBV7-8 and TRBJ1-1): GAGVSQSPRYKVAKRGQDVALRCDPISGHVSLFWYQQALGQGPEFLTYFQNEAQLDKSGLPSDRFFAERPEGSVSTLKIQRTQQEDSAVYLCASSPGDRTNTEAFFGQGTRLTVV.

This rearrangement joins TRBV12-2 to TRBJ1-5; TRBD1, as called in the table, went unchecked against the DNA. TRBV12-2 corresponds to a pseudogene. The CDR3 runs 16 residues. The CDR3 DNA reads as TGTGCAAGTCGCCCTTCCGGGACAGGGGGACGGCAGCCCCAGCATTTT. This codes for CASRPSGTGGRQPQHF.

This chain joins TRBV6-5 and TRBJ1-1; D might be TRBD1 (6 bases). The CDR3 is made up of 13 amino acids. The germline V gene has CDR1 MNHEY and CDR2 SVGAGI. V dropped 6 bases and J dropped 5 bases, with 13 bases sitting between them. The CDR3 loop reads CASRPQGRTEAFF. The CDR3 coding sequence is TGTGCCAGCAGGCCACAGGGAAGGACTGAAGCTTTCTTT.

The chain employs TRBV11-2 and TRBJ2-1; D call uncertain. The CDR3 loop spans 14 amino acids. Trimming cost V 2 bases and J 8 bases, with 13 bases left between them. The germline V gene encodes CDR1 SGHAT and CDR2 FQNNGV. CDR3 DNA sequence: TGTGCCAGCAGCTTACAAGTGGGGTTGGATGAGCAGTTCTTC. Protein: CASSLQVGLDEQFF.

The chain couples TRBV6-5 to TRBJ2-3; D is unclear. Germline V lookup: CDR1 MNHEY, CDR2 SVGAGI. Trimming took off 8 bases at V and 5 bases at J, with 14 bases between the two ends. The CDR3 has 13 amino acids. In DNA, the CDR3 is TGTGCCAGCGGCCTTGGGAAGGGAGATACGCAGTATTTT. It encodes CASGLGKGDTQYF.

The chain has TRBV6-5 and TRBJ2-2, with a possible D match to TRBD1 (5 bases). The CDR3 totals 16 residues. CDR1 is MNHEY, CDR2 SVGAGI, per germline. Deletions cut 2 bases from V and 1 base from J, with 11 bases between. Written as DNA, the CDR3 is TGTGCCAGCAGTTACAGTTCCGGACAGAACACCGGGGAGCTGTTTTTT. Residues: CASSYSSGQNTGELFF.

As to this clone: The same CDR3 can be traced to other DNA sequences in this sample. V usage is TRBV2 and J usage is TRBJ2-5; D unresolved. V gave up 4 bases and J gave up 5 bases, with 5 bases separating them. The CDR3 has 11 residues. Germline V gene lookup returns CDR1 SNHLY and CDR2 FYNNEI. The CDR3 is CASSVAETQYF. For the CDR3, the DNA is TGTGCCAGCAGTGTGGCGGAGACCCAGTACTTC. The whole variable domain, filled in from reference TRBV2 and TRBJ2-5, reads EPEVTQTPSHQVTQMGQEVILRCVPISNHLYFYWYRQILGQKVEFLVSFYNNEISEKSEIFDDQFSVERPDGSNFTLKIRSTKLEDSAMYFCASSVAETQYFGPGTRLLVL.

On this clone itself: The sample contains more than one DNA sequence encoding this CDR3. The chain uses TRBV9 and TRBJ2-1, with TRBD2 identical over 12 bases. The CDR3 totals 17 residues. Germline-derived CDR1 and CDR2 are SGDLS and YYNGEE. J gave up 4 bases and V 0 bases, and 5 bases lay outside the gene matches. As DNA, the CDR3 is TGTGCCAGCAGCGTAGAGCTAGCGGGAGGGCGGTACAATGAGCAGTTCTTC. Protein sequence: CASSVELAGGRYNEQFF.

V is TRBV11-2 and J is TRBJ1-1, with TRBD1 matching 7 bases. The CDR3 runs to 13 residues. Germline values: CDR1 SGHAT, CDR2 FQNNGV. V lost 5 bases and J lost 5; bases outside the gene matches: 5. The CDR3 coding sequence is TGTGCCAGCAGCCCAACAGGGGTTACTGAAGCTTTCTTT. This gives the protein CASSPTGVTEAFF.

This clone was observed a single time. The same CDR3 also results from other DNA sequences found in this sample. V gene TRBV20-1 combines with J gene TRBJ2-1; D unresolved. CDR3 length equals 11 residues. V was pared by 1 base and J by 4 bases, with 2 bases between. Germline V CDR1 and CDR2: DFQATT, SNEGSKA (reference sequence). CDR3 sequence reads: CSARGYNEQFF. CDR3 DNA sequence: TGCAGTGCTAGAGGATACAATGAGCAGTTCTTC.